Many counts were recorded for the clone carrying this TCR beta chain. Its antigen remains unknown. The data were taken from a study of CD8+CD57+ T cells in acquired aplastic anemia. Across the whole study: Mean yield of DNA from sorted CD4+ and CD8+ cells was 3 to 3.5 ug.

Genomic DNA provided the template from which TCR beta VDJ and CDR3 profiles were obtained. TCRdb passed the reads through MiXCR, listing each CDR3 protein once. Seen here are approximately 160,000 distinct CDR3 sequences, roughly 40% observed once, and the top ten hold approximately 1.1%. Whole-study findings and limits: CD8+ Simpson's diversity in patients was not significantly different from that in controls. Comparison of patients with controls identified 25 to 35 shared CD8+ CDR3 sequences.

The V and J ends lost 10 bases and 0 bases, in that order; junction bases with no gene match: 8. CDR1 is WNHNN and CDR2 is SYGVQD in the germline V gene (reference sequence). The CDR3 totals 15 residues. The chain is built from TRBV10-1 and TRBJ2-2; 7 bases align to TRBD2. Sequencing was performed on sorted CD4+, CD8+, or CD8+CD57+ T cells (not recorded which) from PBMCs. The receptor was derived from a human donor in good health. The CDR3 here is CATSVSGANTGELFF. DNA of the CDR3: TGCGCCACCTCGGTCAGCGGGGCGAACACCGGGGAGCTGTTTTTT.